This T cell receptor beta chain was sequenced for a study of OX40 agonist ivuxolimab in advanced cancers. Germline loops: CDR1 SGHNT, CDR2 YYREEE (reference sequence). V lost 2 bases to trimming and J lost 3 bases; unmatched junction nucleotides: 4. This CDR3 has 16 residues. The table lists this clone with a few counts. The repertoire was sequenced with immunoSEQ multiplex PCR; TCRdb's copy has only in-frame clones and lacks some. There are tens of thousands of clones in the sample; about four fifths occur only once, and 1.9% lies in the top ten. This chain joins TRBV5-4 and TRBJ2-1; TRBD2 matches 11 bases. The clonotype originates from an adult with an advanced solid tumor such as melanoma, head and neck, liver or kidney cancer. The sample was CD4+ or CD8+ T cells sorted from blood, taken in a trial of the OX40 agonist ivuxolimab. In DNA, the CDR3 is TGTGCCAGCAGCTTTCCGGGACTAGCGGACTACAATGAGCAGTTCTTC. Its translation: CASSFPGLADYNEQFF.